These 17 T cell receptor beta chains came from one sample sequenced in a study of blood T cell repertoires in COVID-19. Profiled with immunoSEQ multiplex PCR; TCRdb holds only in-frame clones, not every one. The table records a few hundred thousand clones, 86% of them present only once. What was sequenced was peripheral blood. The receptors here all came from a woman aged 25 to 45 with active or convalescent COVID-19.

This chain uses TRBV6-1 with TRBJ2-7, with D tentatively TRBD1 (6 bases). CDR1 and CDR2 from the germline V gene are MNHNS and SASEGT. V dropped 7 bases and J dropped 2 bases, with 12 bases sitting between them. The CDR3 spans 13 residues. The DNA of the CDR3 is TGTGCCAGCACTCACGGGACAACCTACGAGCAGTACTTC. Its translation is CASTHGTTYEQYF.

This clone showed up just once. V is TRBV7-9 and J is TRBJ2-3; the match to TRBD2 covers 10 bases. V dropped 8 bases and J dropped 3; count of bases not matched to a gene: 8. Germline CDR1 and CDR2: SEHNR and FQNEAQ (reference sequence). The CDR3 extends over 15 amino acids. CDR3 residues: CASEPGTSATDTQYF. The DNA of the CDR3 is TGTGCCAGCGAGCCCGGGACTAGCGCAACAGATACGCAGTATTTT.

The J gene is TRBJ2-1, the V gene TRBV6-1, with D maybe TRBD1 (6 bases). The germline V and J ends were trimmed by 3 bases and 4 bases, with 13 bases remaining between them. Germline loops: CDR1 MNHNS, CDR2 SASEGT. This CDR3 region has 15 residues. CDR3 coding DNA: TGTGCCAGCAGTGAGGGGCAGGGGATATACAATGAGCAGTTCTTC. This translates into CASSEGQGIYNEQFF.

This clone turned up a few times. The chain is built from TRBV6-2 or TRBV6-3 and TRBJ1-5; 9 nucleotides match TRBD1. The trim removed 6 bases at V and 7 bases at J, leaving 7 bases unmatched. The CDR3 loop spans 14 amino acids. CDR1 and CDR2 (germline): MNHEY, SVGEGT. In DNA form, the CDR3 reads TGTGCCAGCAGCGGACAGGGGAGGAGGCAGCCCCAGCATTTT. The encoded protein is CASSGQGRRQPQHF.

The V gene is TRBV6-5, the J gene TRBJ2-2; the match to TRBD1 covers 7 bases. CDR3 size: 14 residues. The V and J ends lost 7 bases and 7 bases, in that order; junction bases with no gene match: 9. Germline V gene data show CDR1 as MNHEY and CDR2 as SVGAGI. The CDR3: CASTQTGYGGELFF. In DNA, the CDR3 is TGTGCCAGCACCCAGACAGGGTACGGCGGGGAGCTGTTTTTT.

This clone was seen once. The sample holds other DNA sequences that translate to the same CDR3. V is TRBV7-3 and J is TRBJ2-3; 7 nucleotides line up with TRBD2. After removal of 5 bases from V and 2 bases from J, the junction contained 1 base not matched to a gene. The CDR3 is 13 residues long. Looked up from germline, CDR1 is SGHTA and CDR2 is FQGTGA. In nucleotides, the CDR3 is TGTGCCAGCAGCAGGGACTACACAGATACGCAGTATTTT. This encodes CASSRDYTDTQYF.

This sequence joins TRBV10-3 and TRBJ2-6; 12 bases line up with TRBD1. Trimming took 6 bases from V and 4 from J; bases not matched to a gene: 7. CDR1 and CDR2 (germline): ENHRY, SYGVKD. The CDR3 length is 17 residues. The DNA for the CDR3 is TGTGCCATCAGCGCTGGGACAGGGGGCACGGGGGCCAACGTCCTGACTTTC. It specifies CAISAGTGGTGANVLTF.

The chain has TRBV2 and TRBJ1-5, with D tentatively TRBD1 (5 bases). V gave up 3 bases and J gave up 4 bases, with 13 bases separating them. The CDR3 runs 15 residues. Germline-derived CDR1 and CDR2 are SNHLY and FYNNEI. CDR3 residues: CASSDGRGGNQPQHF. DNA for the CDR3: TGTGCCAGCAGTGATGGAAGGGGAGGAAATCAGCCCCAGCATTTT.

Only one count was recorded for this clone. The chain has TRBV3-1 (or the pseudogene TRBV3-2) and TRBJ1-3; TRBD1 might be the D (5 bases). The CDR3 loop spans 15 amino acids. The V end lost 6 bases, the J end lost 2 bases, and 14 bases lay between the germline ends. The germline CDR1 and CDR2 sequences are LGHDT and YNNKEL (reference sequence). The CDR3 coding sequence is TGTGCCAGCAGAAGTAAGACAGCCCCTGGAAACACCATATATTTT. This sequence encodes CASRSKTAPGNTIYF.

This rearrangement joins TRBV5-6 to TRBJ2-7, with no clear D. Germline CDR1 SGHDT, CDR2 YYEEEE. V lost 0 bases, J lost 2 bases, and 6 bases lay in between. This CDR3 comprises 13 residues. CDR3: CASSLDRTYEQYF. The CDR3 coding sequence is TGTGCCAGCAGCTTGGACAGAACCTACGAGCAGTACTTC.

The V call is TRBV5-1, the J call TRBJ1-6, with a tentative D call TRBD1 (5 bases). Germline CDR1 reads SGHRS; CDR2 reads YFSETQ. Trimming took 0 bases from V and 9 from J, leaving 16 bases between them. CDR3 length: 16 amino acids. CDR3: CASSLEPQGSSSPLHF. The CDR3 DNA sequence: TGCGCCAGCAGCTTGGAACCCCAGGGCTCCAGTTCACCCCTCCACTTT.

The chain links TRBV10-3 to TRBJ1-1, with TRBD1 matching 8 bases. The length of the CDR3 is 15 residues. The J segment lost 5 bases and the V segment lost 2 bases, leaving 7 bases of the junction unmatched. The germline V gene encodes CDR1 ENHRY and CDR2 SYGVKD. The CDR3 here is CAISERPGGWTEAFF. In nucleotides, the CDR3 is TGTGCCATCAGTGAGCGCCCAGGGGGCTGGACTGAAGCTTTCTTT.

The J gene is TRBJ1-3, the V gene TRBV3-1 (or the pseudogene TRBV3-2); D unresolved. The CDR3 contains 13 residues. CDR1 is LGHDT, CDR2 YNNKEL, per germline (reference sequence). Trimming removed 10 bases at V and 0 bases at J, with 10 bases between. Here the CDR3 DNA reads TGTGCCACCGGAGTGTCCTCTGGAAACACCATATATTTT. Its protein product is CATGVSSGNTIYF.

This clone appeared a single time. The V call is TRBV5-4, the J call TRBJ1-6; 7 nucleotides align to TRBD1. This CDR3 has 17 residues. J gave up 7 bases and V 1 base, and 11 bases lay outside the gene matches. Germline assignment: CDR1 SGHNT and CDR2 YYREEE (reference sequence). The CDR3 DNA reads TGTGCCAGCAGCTTGTTTCCCCCCGACAGGGTAAATTCACCCCTCCACTTT. This codes for CASSLFPPDRVNSPLHF. Variable domain in full (rest from reference TRBV5-4 and TRBJ1-6): ETGVTQSPTHLIKTRGQQVTLRCSSQSGHNTVSWYQQALGQGPQFIFQYYREEENGRGNFPPRFSGLQFPNYSSELNVNALELDDSALYLCASSLFPPDRVNSPLHFGNGTRLTVT.

The rearrangement links TRBV18 to TRBJ1-1; no reliable D call. Germline CDR1 KGHSH, CDR2 LQKENI. Trimming cost V 5 bases and J 0 bases, with 13 bases left between them. The CDR3 extends over 15 amino acids. DNA for the CDR3: TGTGCCAGCTCAACTAACAAGGATGTGAACACTGAAGCTTTCTTT. Protein product: CASSTNKDVNTEAFF. The whole variable domain, filled in from reference TRBV18 and TRBJ1-1, reads NAGVMQNPRHLVRRRGQEARLRCSPMKGHSHVYWYRQLPEEGLKFMVYLQKENIIDESGMPKERFSAEFPKEGPSILRIQQVVRGDSAAYFCASSTNKDVNTEAFFGQGTRLTVV.

The rearrangement uses TRBV7-2 and TRBJ2-1; TRBD1 matches at 7 bases. Germline CDR1 SGHTA, CDR2 FQGNSA. Trimming took 6 bases from V and 0 from J; bases not matched to a gene: 2. This CDR3 has 14 amino acids. The CDR3 reads CASRGDSSYNEQFF. The CDR3 DNA follows: TGTGCCAGCAGAGGGGACAGCTCCTACAATGAGCAGTTCTTC.

The chain links TRBV9 to TRBJ1-1; D possibly corresponds to TRBD1 (5 bases). Germline-derived CDR1 and CDR2 are SGDLS and YYNGEE. The CDR3 is 14 residues long. The ends were cut back, 0 bases at V and 3 bases at J, with 9 bases in the middle. This chain's CDR3 is CASSVADSYTEAFF. CDR3 nucleotides: TGTGCCAGCAGCGTAGCCGACAGCTACACTGAAGCTTTCTTT.